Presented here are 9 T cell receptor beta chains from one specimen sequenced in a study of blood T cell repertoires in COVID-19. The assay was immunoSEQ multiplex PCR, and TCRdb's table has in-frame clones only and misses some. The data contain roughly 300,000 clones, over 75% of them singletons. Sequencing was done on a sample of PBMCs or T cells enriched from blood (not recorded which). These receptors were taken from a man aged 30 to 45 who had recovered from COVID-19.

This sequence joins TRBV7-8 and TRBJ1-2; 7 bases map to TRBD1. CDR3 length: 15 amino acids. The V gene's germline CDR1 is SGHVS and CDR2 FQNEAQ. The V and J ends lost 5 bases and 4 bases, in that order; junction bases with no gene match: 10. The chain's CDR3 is CASSLGGRTPYGYTF. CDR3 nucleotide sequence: TGTGCCAGCAGCCTAGGGGGCCGGACCCCCTATGGCTACACCTTC.

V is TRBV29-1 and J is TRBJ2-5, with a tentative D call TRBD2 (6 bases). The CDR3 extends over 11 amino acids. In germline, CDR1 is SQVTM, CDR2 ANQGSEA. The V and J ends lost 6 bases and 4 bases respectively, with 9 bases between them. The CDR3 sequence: CSVAGTETQYF. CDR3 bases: TGCAGCGTGGCGGGAACAGAGACCCAGTACTTC.

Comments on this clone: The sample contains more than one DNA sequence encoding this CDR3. This CDR3 is CASSLVTGNTEAFF. CDR3 coding DNA: TGTGCCAGCAGCTTAGTTACAGGAAACACTGAAGCTTTCTTT. The chain is built from TRBV7-8 and TRBJ1-1, with D tentatively TRBD1 (5 bases). Germline values: CDR1 SGHVS, CDR2 FQNEAQ. Trimming took off 1 base at V and 2 bases at J, with 8 bases between the two ends. The CDR3 totals 14 residues.

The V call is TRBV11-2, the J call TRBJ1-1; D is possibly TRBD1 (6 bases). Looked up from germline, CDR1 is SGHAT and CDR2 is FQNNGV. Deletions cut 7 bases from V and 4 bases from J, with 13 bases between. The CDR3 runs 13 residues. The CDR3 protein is CASIERGSTEAFF. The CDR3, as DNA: TGTGCCAGCATCGAAAGGGGGTCCACTGAAGCTTTCTTT. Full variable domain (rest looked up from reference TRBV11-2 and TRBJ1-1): EAGVAQSPRYKIIEKRQSVAFWCNPISGHATLYWYQQILGQGPKLLIQFQNNGVVDDSQLPKDRFSAERLKGVDSTLKIQPAKLEDSAVYLCASIERGSTEAFFGQGTRLTVV.

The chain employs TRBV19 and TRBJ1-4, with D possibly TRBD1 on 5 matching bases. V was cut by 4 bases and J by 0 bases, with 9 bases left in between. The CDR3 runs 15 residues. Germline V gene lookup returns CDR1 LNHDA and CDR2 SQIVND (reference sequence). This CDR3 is CASSKWGATNEKLFF. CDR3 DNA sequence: TGTGCCAGTAGTAAGTGGGGGGCAACTAATGAAAAACTGTTTTTT.

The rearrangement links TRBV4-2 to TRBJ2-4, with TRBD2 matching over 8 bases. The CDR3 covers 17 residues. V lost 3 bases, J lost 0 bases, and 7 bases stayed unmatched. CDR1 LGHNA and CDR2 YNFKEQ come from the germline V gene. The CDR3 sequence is CASSQETSALAKNIQYF. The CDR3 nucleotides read TGTGCCAGCAGCCAGGAGACTAGCGCGTTAGCCAAAAACATTCAGTACTTC.

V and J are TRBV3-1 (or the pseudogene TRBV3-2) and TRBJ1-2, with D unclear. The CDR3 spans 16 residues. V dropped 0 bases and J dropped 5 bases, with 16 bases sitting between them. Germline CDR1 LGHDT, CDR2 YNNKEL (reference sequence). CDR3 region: CASSQDHDGGYYGYTF. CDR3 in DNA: TGTGCCAGCAGCCAAGATCACGACGGCGGTTATTATGGCTACACCTTC.

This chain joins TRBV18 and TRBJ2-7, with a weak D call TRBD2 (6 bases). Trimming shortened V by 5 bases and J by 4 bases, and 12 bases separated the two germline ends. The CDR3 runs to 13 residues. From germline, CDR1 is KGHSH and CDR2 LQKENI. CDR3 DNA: TGTGCCAGCTCATGGGGGGATGCATACGAGCAGTACTTC. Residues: CASSWGDAYEQYF.

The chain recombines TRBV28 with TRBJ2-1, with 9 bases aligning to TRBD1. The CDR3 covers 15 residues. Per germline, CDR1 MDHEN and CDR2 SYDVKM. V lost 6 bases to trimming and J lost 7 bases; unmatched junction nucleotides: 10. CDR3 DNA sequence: TGTGCCAGCAGCCTAGGGGGGACAGGGTCGAATGAGCAGTTCTTC. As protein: CASSLGGTGSNEQFF. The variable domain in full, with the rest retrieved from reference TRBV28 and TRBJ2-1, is DVKVTQSSRYLVKRTGEKVFLECVQDMDHENMFWYRQDPGLGLRLIYFSYDVKMKEKGDIPEGYSVSREKKERFSLILESASTNQTSMYLCASSLGGTGSNEQFFGPGTRLTVL.